The subject of this entry is one T cell receptor beta chain. The antigen remains unidentified. TCRdb's table, derived via immunoSEQ multiplex PCR, lists solely in-frame clones and lacks some. The sample has about 46,000 clones, about four fifths seen once. This specimen comes from a study of T cells in localized non-small cell lung cancer. Study observations and caveats: In uninvolved adjacent lung, T cell clonality reached its highest value, exceeding tumor. In adjacent lung appeared a median about 58 of the top 100 tumor clones.

This specimen was peripheral blood mononuclear cells, taken before any cancer treatment. The clonotype was recovered from a man between 35 and 75 years old with stage III lung adenocarcinoma.

This CDR3 is CAISENSLVTDTQYF. CDR3 nucleotides: TGTGCCATCAGTGAGAATTCCCTGGTCACAGATACGCAGTATTTT. V is TRBV10-3 and J is TRBJ2-3; D is undetermined. V gave up 2 bases and J gave up 2 bases, with 11 bases separating them. From germline, CDR1 is ENHRY and CDR2 SYGVKD. This CDR3 has 15 amino acids.